The 21 T cell receptor beta chains listed next were all sequenced from one sample in a study of T cell changes during pregnancy in multiple sclerosis. Data came from immunoSEQ multiplex PCR; TCRdb stores just in-frame clones and leaves some out. This sample carries tens of thousands of clones, 89% of them seen once, and the ten largest clones take about 5.8%. The material was CD8+ T cells from peripheral blood mononuclear cells, obtained in the second trimester of pregnancy. The origin of the receptors is a female donor with multiple sclerosis, enrolled in a pregnancy study.

The CDR3 DNA follows: TGTGCCAGCAGCCCCCCCACACTAGCGGGCCCCAATGAGCAGTTCTTC. Translation: CASSPPTLAGPNEQFF. The J gene is TRBJ2-1, the V gene TRBV9; 9 nucleotides agree with TRBD2. The CDR3 consists of 16 residues. Germline CDR1 reads SGDLS; CDR2 reads YYNGEE. Trimming took 4 bases from V and 6 from J; bases not matched to a gene: 11.

The genes are TRBV7-9 and TRBJ2-7; 9 bases line up with TRBD2. CDR1 is SEHNR, CDR2 FQNEAQ, per germline (reference sequence). V shed 7 bases and J 2 bases; nucleotides not matched to a gene: 15. This CDR3 has 17 amino acids. CDR3 amino acids: CASTNTLAGSTPYEQYF. DNA for the CDR3: TGTGCCAGCACCAACACTCTAGCGGGATCAACCCCCTACGAGCAGTACTTC.

The CDR3 nucleotides are TGTGCCAGCAGCTCACAGGGGGCGCCTGGAAACACCATATATTTT. This translates into CASSSQGAPGNTIYF. The chain employs TRBV9 and TRBJ1-3; TRBD1 aligns across 9 bases. Germline V gives CDR1 SGDLS, CDR2 YYNGEE. The CDR3 has 15 amino acids. The V and J ends lost 4 bases and 2 bases, in that order; junction bases with no gene match: 4.

The chain employs TRBV29-1 and TRBJ2-2; tentatively, D is TRBD2 (6 bases). The CDR3 loop spans 14 amino acids. Germline lookup yields CDR1 SQVTM and CDR2 ANQGSEA. V was shortened by 5 bases and J by 5 bases, with 15 bases between the two germline ends. CDR3: CSVLLDGGTGELFF. For the CDR3, the DNA is TGCAGCGTTCTGCTGGATGGGGGGACCGGGGAGCTGTTTTTT.

V is TRBV7-6 and J is TRBJ1-1; perhaps TRBD1 as D (6 bases). Trimming stripped 5 bases from V and 2 bases from J, with 12 bases between. There are 14 residues in the CDR3. CDR1 is SGHVS, CDR2 FNYEAQ, per germline. Here the CDR3 reads CASSNLDSNTEAFF. The CDR3 DNA follows: TGTGCCAGCAGCAACCTGGACAGCAACACTGAAGCTTTCTTT.

Here the CDR3 DNA reads TGTGCCAGCAGCCCCCGACAGGGGGTCTACGAGACCCAGTACTTC. It yields the protein CASSPRQGVYETQYF. V gene TRBV11-3 combines with J gene TRBJ2-5, with 9 bases that match TRBD1. CDR3 size: 15 residues. Germline V gene sequence: CDR1 SGHNT, CDR2 YENEEA. With V trimmed by 5 bases and J by 5 bases, 9 bases remained unmatched.

The chain joins TRBV7-9 to TRBJ2-3; 10 bases agree with TRBD2. Germline assignment: CDR1 SEHNR and CDR2 FQNEAQ (reference sequence). Trimming cost V 5 bases and J 4 bases; bases outside gene matches: 6. CDR3 length: 15 residues. In DNA, the CDR3 is TGTGCCAGCAGCCCCTCTAGCGGGAGATCAGATACGCAGTATTTT. It specifies CASSPSSGRSDTQYF.

This chain links TRBV5-8 with TRBJ2-3, with TRBD2 matching over 13 bases. The ends lost 0 bases at V and 1 base at J; junction bases unmatched: 5. The CDR3 is 18 amino acids. Per the germline V gene, CDR1 is SGHTS and CDR2 is YDEGEE. In DNA, the CDR3 is TGTGCCAGCAGCTTGGTACTAGCGGGAGGGCCAGGCACAGATACGCAGTATTTT. This gives the protein CASSLVLAGGPGTDTQYF.

This clone appeared a single time. CDR3 sequence (DNA): TGCAGCGTTGTGGGTTTGCAGGGTTATCCCACAGATACGCAGTATTTT. Its protein is CSVVGLQGYPTDTQYF. V gene TRBV29-1 combines with J gene TRBJ2-3, with a tentative D call TRBD1 (5 bases). The V end was cut by 4 bases, the J end by 2 bases, with 19 bases between. The germline V gene encodes CDR1 SQVTM and CDR2 ANQGSEA. CDR3 length equals 16 residues.

The V and J genes are TRBV27 and TRBJ2-1; 8 bases map to TRBD1. The trim removed 6 bases at V and 4 bases at J, leaving 8 bases unmatched. CDR1 is MNHEY, CDR2 SMNVEV, per germline (reference sequence). The CDR3 sequence is 15 residues long. In nucleotides, the CDR3 is TGTGCCAGCAGCCGGGGGCAGGGGGCGTACAATGAGCAGTTCTTC. Its protein is CASSRGQGAYNEQFF.

The chain couples TRBV6-4 to TRBJ1-5; possibly TRBD1 for D (5 bases). Germline V gene sequence: CDR1 MRHNA, CDR2 SNTAGT. This CDR3 region has 15 residues. The V end was cut by 6 bases, the J end by 2 bases, with 14 bases between. CDR3 in amino acids: CASSAGGEGNQPQHF. The CDR3 bases are TGTGCCAGCAGCGCCGGGGGGGAGGGCAATCAGCCCCAGCATTTT.

The chain links TRBV2 to TRBJ2-5; 12 nucleotides line up with TRBD2. After removal of 3 bases from V and 3 bases from J, the junction contained 11 bases not matched to a gene. Germline V lookup: CDR1 SNHLY, CDR2 FYNNEI. The CDR3 extends over 18 amino acids. CDR3 sequence: CASSEGRLAGGREETQYF. CDR3 bases: TGTGCCAGCAGTGAGGGAAGGCTAGCGGGAGGGCGGGAAGAGACCCAGTACTTC.

For the CDR3, the DNA is TGTGCCAGCAGCCAAGATCCGGCGGGAGAAAGCTACGAGCAGTACTTC. It is translated as CASSQDPAGESYEQYF. This chain links TRBV4-2 with TRBJ2-7; 7 nucleotides line up with TRBD2. J gave up 3 bases and V 0 bases, and 8 bases lay outside the gene matches. CDR1 is LGHNA, CDR2 YNFKEQ, per germline. The CDR3 covers 16 residues.

This chain connects TRBV27 to TRBJ2-7; the match to TRBD1 covers 8 bases. CDR3 length equals 12 residues. J was trimmed by 11 bases and V by 4 bases; bases with no gene match: 7. The germline V gene encodes CDR1 MNHEY and CDR2 SMNVEV (reference sequence). CDR3 in amino acids: CASSSADREEYF. The CDR3 nucleotides read TGTGCCAGCAGTTCCGCGGACAGGGAGGAGTACTTC.

This chain uses TRBV30 with TRBJ2-1; the match to TRBD2 covers 10 bases. Germline assignment: CDR1 GTSNPN and CDR2 SVGIG (reference sequence). V shed 1 base and J 4 bases; nucleotides not matched to a gene: 4. The length of the CDR3 is 15 residues. In nucleotides, the CDR3 is TGTGCCTGGAGTGGGACTAGCGGCCTTTACAATGAGCAGTTCTTC. It is translated as CAWSGTSGLYNEQFF.

V usage is TRBV7-9 and J usage is TRBJ2-2, with 8 bases aligning to TRBD2. The germline CDR1 and CDR2 sequences are SEHNR and FQNEAQ (reference sequence). The length of the CDR3 is 17 residues. V lost 3 bases, J lost 1 base, and 7 bases stayed unmatched. The CDR3 bases are TGTGCCAGCAGCTTCCGCAGTAGCGGGATGAACACCGGGGAGCTGTTTTTT. It translates to CASSFRSSGMNTGELFF. Based on the CDR3 plus reference TRBV7-9 and TRBJ2-2, the full variable domain is DTGVSQNPRHKITKRGQNVTFRCDPISEHNRLYWYRQTLGQGPEFLTYFQNEAQLEKSRLLSDRFSAERPKGSFSTLEIQRTEQGDSAMYLCASSFRSSGMNTGELFFGEGSRLTVL.

This clone was found once. The chain couples TRBV9 to TRBJ1-4; no clear D. This CDR3 spans 15 amino acids. With 3 bases removed from V and 0 bases from J, the gap between germline ends came to 9 bases. Germline CDR1 SGDLS, CDR2 YYNGEE. CDR3 in amino acids: CASSAGSATNEKLFF. CDR3 DNA: TGTGCCAGCAGCGCTGGGAGTGCAACTAATGAAAAACTGTTTTTT. Together with reference TRBV9 and TRBJ1-4, the CDR3 gives the full variable domain: DSGVTQTPKHLITATGQRVTLRCSPRSGDLSVYWYQQSLDQGLQFLIQYYNGEERAKGNILERFSAQQFPDLHSELNLSSLELGDSALYFCASSAGSATNEKLFFGSGTQLSVL.

In its sample, this clone was seen once. Here the CDR3 DNA reads TGCAGCGTTGAACGAGCGGGAGGGCCCTACAATGAGCAGTTCTTC. As protein: CSVERAGGPYNEQFF. The chain uses TRBV29-1 and TRBJ2-1; 10 bases agree with TRBD2. Germline assignment: CDR1 SQVTM and CDR2 ANQGSEA. V was clipped by 2 bases and J by 2 bases; unmatched bases: 3. This CDR3 is built from 15 residues.

The rearrangement uses TRBV5-5 and TRBJ1-3; D is possibly TRBD1 (5 bases). Trimming took off 0 bases at V and 2 bases at J, with 12 bases between the two ends. This CDR3 comprises 16 residues. The germline V gene encodes CDR1 SGHKS and CDR2 YYEKEE (reference sequence). For the CDR3, the DNA is TGTGCCAGCAGCTTGGGTGGGAGGACAACTGGAAACACCATATATTTT. This gives the protein CASSLGGRTTGNTIYF. The full variable domain, in which reference TRBV5-5 and TRBJ1-3 provide the parts outside the CDR3, is DAGVTQSPTHLIKTRGQQVTLRCSPISGHKSVSWYQQVLGQGPQFIFQYYEKEERGRGNFPDRFSARQFPNYSSELNVNALLLGDSALYLCASSLGGRTTGNTIYFGEGSWLTVV.

The chain couples TRBV27 to TRBJ2-7; 10 bases are shared with TRBD2. Germline V gives CDR1 MNHEY, CDR2 SMNVEV (reference sequence). The CDR3 is 14 amino acids. Trimming at V came to 6 bases and at J to 3 bases, leaving 5 bases not matched to a gene. CDR3 nucleotides: TGTGCCAGCAGCCCGGGACTAGCGTTCTACGAGCAGTACTTC. Residues: CASSPGLAFYEQYF.

The rearrangement uses TRBV7-2 and TRBJ2-1; a weak D match, TRBD2 (5 bases). V was trimmed by 5 bases and J by 7 bases, leaving 15 bases between them. The CDR3 loop spans 14 amino acids. The germline V gene encodes CDR1 SGHTA and CDR2 FQGNSA. The DNA of the CDR3 is TGTGCCAGCAGCCCTGTCTTTAGCGAAAATGAGCAGTTCTTC. Protein sequence: CASSPVFSENEQFF.